Listed below are T cell receptor beta chains from one sample, sequenced in a study of T-cell memory formation after mild COVID-19. TCRdb independently ran MiXCR on the 5' RACE reads; one entry per CDR3 protein. The sample contains about 440,000 distinct CDR3 sequences, about 19% of which appear only once. The sample consisted of PBMCs or a T cell subset sorted from them (not recorded which). Receptors originate from an adult woman who had mild COVID-19 (a few samples of this study predate the infection). Cell type and time point are not known. The CDR3 runs from the conserved cysteine through the conserved F or W. A D gene is named only where the DNA matches it firmly. The size of a clone is reported for some rows only, either as once, few or many, or as a class for expanded clones.

j_gene: TRBJ2-5; d_gene: TRBD2; v_gene: TRBV15; abundance: .; CDR3aa: CATSGESSGQETQYF; CDR3nt: TGTGCCACCAGCGGTGAGAGTAGCGGGCAAGAGACCCAGTACTTC
j_gene: TRBJ2-1; d_gene: TRBD2; v_gene: TRBV12-3/TRBV12-4; abundance: few; CDR3aa: CATRDSGGINEQFF; CDR3nt: TGTGCCACCAGAGATAGCGGGGGAATCAATGAGCAGTTCTTC
j_gene: TRBJ2-7; d_gene: TRBD1; v_gene: TRBV20-1; abundance: few; CDR3aa: CSAGQGAVEQYF; CDR3nt: TGCAGTGCTGGACAGGGGGCCGTCGAGCAGTACTTC
j_gene: TRBJ2-7; d_gene: TRBD2; v_gene: TRBV7-9; abundance: few; CDR3aa: CASRSGLAAYEQYF; CDR3nt: TGTGCCAGCAGAAGCGGACTAGCGGCTTACGAGCAGTACTTC
j_gene: TRBJ2-6; d_gene: .; v_gene: TRBV4-2; abundance: .; CDR3aa: CASSQVAGYASGANVLTF; CDR3nt: TGTGCCAGCAGCCAGGTGGCGGGCTACGCCTCTGGGGCCAACGTCCTGACTTTC
j_gene: TRBJ2-7; d_gene: .; v_gene: TRBV27; abundance: .; CDR3aa: CATQGPPGEQYF; CDR3nt: TGTGCCACTCAGGGGCCCCCGGGGGAGCAGTACTTC
j_gene: TRBJ2-1; d_gene: .; v_gene: TRBV27; abundance: .; CDR3aa: CASRPILFNEQFF; CDR3nt: TGTGCCAGCAGACCTATCCTTTTCAATGAGCAGTTCTTC
j_gene: TRBJ2-3; d_gene: TRBD2; v_gene: TRBV20-1; abundance: .; CDR3aa: CSARDHRRGGPDTQYF; CDR3nt: TGCAGTGCTAGAGATCATAGGCGGGGGGGCCCAGATACGCAGTATTTT
j_gene: TRBJ2-5; d_gene: TRBD1; v_gene: TRBV5-6; abundance: .; CDR3aa: CASSLRTGGEETQYF; CDR3nt: TGTGCCAGCAGCCTCCGGACAGGGGGTGAAGAGACCCAGTACTTC
j_gene: TRBJ2-5; d_gene: TRBD1; v_gene: TRBV5-1; abundance: few; CDR3aa: CASSLDTGQGGETQYF; CDR3nt: TGCGCCAGCAGCTTAGATACGGGACAGGGAGGAGAGACCCAGTACTTC
j_gene: TRBJ2-2; d_gene: .; v_gene: TRBV3-1; abundance: many; CDR3aa: CASSQDAIAGPGELFF; CDR3nt: TGTGCCAGCAGCCAAGATGCGATAGCTGGGCCCGGGGAGCTGTTTTTT
j_gene: TRBJ2-5; d_gene: TRBD2; v_gene: TRBV4-3; abundance: few; CDR3aa: CASSQDLAEQETQYF; CDR3nt: TGCGCCAGCAGCCAAGACCTAGCGGAGCAAGAGACCCAGTACTTC
j_gene: TRBJ2-3; d_gene: .; v_gene: TRBV4-1; abundance: few; CDR3aa: CASSLGTGTHTDTQYF; CDR3nt: TGCGCCAGCAGTCTTGGGACGGGCACGCACACAGATACGCAGTATTTT
j_gene: TRBJ2-1; d_gene: TRBD1; v_gene: TRBV7-8; abundance: .; CDR3aa: CASSLADRVNEQFF; CDR3nt: TGTGCCAGCAGCTTAGCGGACAGGGTCAATGAGCAGTTCTTC
j_gene: TRBJ2-7; d_gene: .; v_gene: TRBV20-1; abundance: .; CDR3aa: CSARDKRYYEQYF; CDR3nt: TGCAGTGCTAGAGATAAGAGGTATTACGAGCAGTACTTC
j_gene: TRBJ2-3; d_gene: TRBD1; v_gene: TRBV7-2; abundance: .; CDR3aa: CASSLDRGGTDTQYF; CDR3nt: TGTGCCAGCAGCCTCGACAGGGGGGGCACAGATACGCAGTATTTT
j_gene: TRBJ1-2; d_gene: .; v_gene: TRBV7-9; abundance: few; CDR3aa: CASSLALSNYGYTF; CDR3nt: TGTGCCAGCAGCTTAGCACTCTCTAACTATGGCTACACCTTC
j_gene: TRBJ2-6; d_gene: .; v_gene: TRBV6-5; abundance: .; CDR3aa: CASSYATSSSGANVLTF; CDR3nt: TGTGCCAGCAGTTATGCTACATCAAGCTCTGGGGCCAACGTCCTGACTTTC
j_gene: TRBJ2-1; d_gene: TRBD1; v_gene: TRBV4-1; abundance: .; CDR3aa: CASSHVAGGQFF; CDR3nt: TGCGCCAGCAGCCACGTGGCAGGGGGCCAGTTCTTC
j_gene: TRBJ2-3; d_gene: TRBD2; v_gene: TRBV27; abundance: few; CDR3aa: CASSQRLAGGFPLSTDTQYF; CDR3nt: TGTGCCAGCAGTCAAAGACTAGCGGGGGGCTTCCCCCTTAGCACAGATACGCAGTATTTT
j_gene: TRBJ2-1; d_gene: .; v_gene: TRBV6-6; abundance: .; CDR3aa: CASSYPEGTPYNEQFF; CDR3nt: TGTGCCAGCAGTTACCCGGAGGGGACTCCCTACAATGAGCAGTTCTTC
j_gene: TRBJ2-1; d_gene: TRBD2; v_gene: TRBV20-1; abundance: few; CDR3aa: CSARHPTSNYYNEQFF; CDR3nt: TGCAGTGCTAGACACCCGACTAGCAACTACTACAATGAGCAGTTCTTC
j_gene: TRBJ2-2; d_gene: TRBD1; v_gene: TRBV18; abundance: few; CDR3aa: CASRWDSNTGELFF; CDR3nt: TGTGCCAGCCGTTGGGACAGCAACACCGGGGAGCTGTTTTTT
j_gene: TRBJ1-1; d_gene: .; v_gene: TRBV10-3; abundance: .; CDR3aa: CAISESSHGSNTEAFF; CDR3nt: TGTGCCATCAGTGAGTCGTCGCACGGGTCGAACACTGAAGCTTTCTTT
j_gene: TRBJ1-1; d_gene: TRBD1; v_gene: TRBV9; abundance: .; CDR3aa: CASSDGTDTEAFF; CDR3nt: TGTGCCAGCAGCGATGGGACAGACACTGAAGCTTTCTTT